This T cell receptor (beta chain) was identified in a study of shared clonotypes between healthy human individuals. Whole-study findings and limits: Across a few donors, naive CD4 shared about 5%, naive CD8 around 3.8%, memory CD4 2.3%, memory CD8 under 0.5%. Naive subsets, compared against memory subsets, generally had larger estimated richness values. An expected dependence of interdonor clonotype sharing on sequencing depth was noted.

CD8 cells classed as naive were CD45RO-negative and positively selected for CCR7, excluding terminally differentiated effector memory CD45RA+ cells. Comment on this clone: Its antigen is still unknown.

Original data processing: Junction-only immunoSEQ sequences carried no quality scores, so filtering differed. TCRdb's table, derived via immunoSEQ multiplex PCR, lists solely in-frame clones and lacks some. V and J calls and clone size are as listed in that table; D and trimming were resolved from the DNA. The sample includes some 1,900,000 clones, approximately 95% seen only once; the top ten take 1% to 1.5%. Sequencing was performed on naive CD8+ T cells sorted from blood. This sequence originates from a man aged 18 to 35 in good health.

The CDR3 region is CASRWTGSTYGYTF. CDR3 nucleotide sequence: TGTGCCAGCCGATGGACAGGGTCTACCTATGGCTACACCTTC. The chain employs TRBV2 and TRBJ1-2, with 8 bases lining up with TRBD1. CDR3 length: 14 amino acids. Per germline, CDR1 SNHLY and CDR2 FYNNEI. V was clipped by 8 bases and J by 4 bases; unmatched bases: 9.